These 9 T cell receptor beta chains share one sample of origin, sequenced in a study of blood T cell repertoires in COVID-19. Method: immunoSEQ multiplex PCR; TCRdb's copy keeps in-frame clones and lacks some. There are roughly 260,000 clones in the sample; about 89% occur only once, and about 2.5% lies in the top ten. The sample consisted of peripheral blood. These receptor sequences come from a woman between 45 and 65 years old with acute or convalescent COVID-19.

The chain uses TRBV5-4 and TRBJ2-3; 9 bases are shared with TRBD2. CDR3 size: 16 residues. The V segment lost 0 bases and the J segment 5 bases; nucleotides outside the gene matches: 7. Germline lookup yields CDR1 SGHNT and CDR2 YYREEE (reference sequence). The CDR3 sequence: CASSLAAGGRGDTQYF. The CDR3, as DNA: TGTGCCAGCAGCTTGGCGGCGGGAGGGCGGGGAGATACGCAGTATTTT.

The chain uses TRBV19 and TRBJ2-2, with 13 bases identical to TRBD2. V lost 7 bases to trimming and J lost 7 bases; unmatched junction nucleotides: 6. Per the germline V gene, CDR1 is LNHDA and CDR2 is SQIVND (reference sequence). The CDR3 runs 15 residues. Here the CDR3 DNA reads TGTGCCAGTAAATTCGGACTAGCGGGAGACGGGGAGCTGTTTTTT. Protein sequence: CASKFGLAGDGELFF.

This chain links TRBV27 with TRBJ2-2; possible D gene TRBD2, 6 bases. CDR3 length: 13 residues. Trimming shortened V by 10 bases and J by 4 bases, and 13 bases separated the two germline ends. The germline V gene encodes CDR1 MNHEY and CDR2 SMNVEV (reference sequence). The CDR3 loop is CAISTSLTGELFF. In DNA form, the CDR3 reads TGTGCCATCTCGACTAGTCTCACCGGGGAGCTGTTTTTT.

The V call is TRBV2, the J call TRBJ1-5; 7 bases match TRBD1. From germline, CDR1 is SNHLY and CDR2 FYNNEI. The CDR3 is made up of 14 amino acids. V was clipped by 5 bases and J by 5 bases; unmatched bases: 6. DNA of the CDR3: TGTGCCAGCAGTTACGGCAGGGGGGATCAGCCCCAGCATTTT. It specifies CASSYGRGDQPQHF.

V usage is TRBV7-3 and J usage is TRBJ2-1; TRBD2 matches at 12 bases. Trimming cost V 5 bases and J 9 bases; bases outside gene matches: 11. Germline CDR1 is SGHTA and CDR2 is FQGTGA. This CDR3 contains 16 residues. This CDR3 reads CASSLGVPGLAGEQFF. CDR3 sequence (DNA): TGTGCCAGCAGCCTAGGGGTTCCGGGACTAGCGGGTGAGCAGTTCTTC.

The chain carries TRBV24-1 and TRBJ1-5, with TRBD1 as a possible D gene (5 bases). Per germline, CDR1 KGHDR and CDR2 SFDVKD. This CDR3 region has 16 residues. V was cut by 3 bases and J by 4 bases, with 15 bases left in between. The CDR3 here is CATSDPTTDVNQPQHF. The DNA for the CDR3 is TGTGCCACCAGTGATCCCACGACAGACGTGAATCAGCCCCAGCATTTT.

CDR3 coding DNA: TGCAGCGTTTCAAGACAGGGCGAGTATGGCTACACCTTC. It yields the protein CSVSRQGEYGYTF. The chain carries TRBV29-1 and TRBJ1-2, with 7 bases fitting TRBD1. V shed 5 bases and J 5 bases; nucleotides not matched to a gene: 8. The germline V gene has CDR1 SQVTM and CDR2 ANQGSEA. The CDR3 covers 13 residues.

CDR3 sequence (DNA): TGTGCCAGCAGAGCTCCGGGACAGGGAAACTATGGCTACACCTTC. This encodes CASRAPGQGNYGYTF. This chain connects TRBV28 to TRBJ1-2, with 9 bases fitting TRBD1. V lost 6 bases and J lost 2; bases outside the gene matches: 7. The CDR3 covers 15 residues. Germline values: CDR1 MDHEN, CDR2 SYDVKM.

This chain connects TRBV5-1 to TRBJ2-5, with a possible D match to TRBD1 (6 bases). V gave up 4 bases and J gave up 2 bases, with 12 bases separating them. This CDR3 is 14 amino acids long. Germline V gene data show CDR1 as SGHRS and CDR2 as YFSETQ. CDR3 bases: TGCGCCAGCAGCGGACTTAGGGGGCAAGAGACCCAGTACTTC. This codes for CASSGLRGQETQYF.